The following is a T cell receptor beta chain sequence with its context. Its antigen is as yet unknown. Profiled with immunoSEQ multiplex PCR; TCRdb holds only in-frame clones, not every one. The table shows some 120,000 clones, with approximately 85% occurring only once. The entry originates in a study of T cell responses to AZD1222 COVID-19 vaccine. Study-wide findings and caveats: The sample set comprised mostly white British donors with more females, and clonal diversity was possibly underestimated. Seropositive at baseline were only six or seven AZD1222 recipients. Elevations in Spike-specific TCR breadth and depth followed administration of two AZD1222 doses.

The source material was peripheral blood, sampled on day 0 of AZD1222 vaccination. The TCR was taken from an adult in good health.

In DNA form, the CDR3 reads TGTGCCATCGATCGGGGCACCTTCTCCTACGAGCAGTACTTC. Translated: CAIDRGTFSYEQYF. The chain uses TRBV28 and TRBJ2-7, with D perhaps TRBD1 or TRBD2 (5 bases each). The germline CDR1 and CDR2 sequences are MDHEN and SYDVKM. V was shortened by 10 bases and J by 0 bases, with 16 bases between the two germline ends. The CDR3 contains 14 residues.